The T cell receptor (beta chain) under discussion was sequenced for a study of PD-1 blockade in classical Hodgkin lymphoma. In the study overall: Patients were given intravenous nivolumab, 3 mg/kg, every 2 weeks. Study-wide results and caveats: Baseline TCR diversity was reportedly lower in newly diagnosed patients than in healthy donors. It was reported as lower still in relapsed/refractory patients. Causes of the repertoire differences remain undefined, possibly disease activity or prior therapy. Lower baseline TCR diversity marked trial partial responders and progressors.

Trimming removed 7 bases from V and 5 bases from J, with 11 bases in between. The CDR3 runs 13 residues. Per the germline V gene, CDR1 is SNHLY and CDR2 is FYNNEI. The protocol was immunoSEQ multiplex PCR, while the TCRdb copy is restricted to in-frame clones and leaves out a portion. The sample lists fewer than 80,000 clones; 70% to 75% were seen once. Following autologous stem cell transplantation, relapse occurred in every patient, and exposure to brentuximab vedotin varied. Comment on this clone: Its specificity is unknown.

The sample here was peripheral blood mononuclear cells (PBMCs), taken before the second cycle of nivolumab. The V gene is TRBV2, the J gene TRBJ2-2; no clear D gene. This clonotype originated in a human donor with classical Hodgkin lymphoma. The CDR3 DNA sequence: TGTGCCAGCAACCCAACGAGAACCGGGGAGCTGTTTTTT. Protein sequence: CASNPTRTGELFF.